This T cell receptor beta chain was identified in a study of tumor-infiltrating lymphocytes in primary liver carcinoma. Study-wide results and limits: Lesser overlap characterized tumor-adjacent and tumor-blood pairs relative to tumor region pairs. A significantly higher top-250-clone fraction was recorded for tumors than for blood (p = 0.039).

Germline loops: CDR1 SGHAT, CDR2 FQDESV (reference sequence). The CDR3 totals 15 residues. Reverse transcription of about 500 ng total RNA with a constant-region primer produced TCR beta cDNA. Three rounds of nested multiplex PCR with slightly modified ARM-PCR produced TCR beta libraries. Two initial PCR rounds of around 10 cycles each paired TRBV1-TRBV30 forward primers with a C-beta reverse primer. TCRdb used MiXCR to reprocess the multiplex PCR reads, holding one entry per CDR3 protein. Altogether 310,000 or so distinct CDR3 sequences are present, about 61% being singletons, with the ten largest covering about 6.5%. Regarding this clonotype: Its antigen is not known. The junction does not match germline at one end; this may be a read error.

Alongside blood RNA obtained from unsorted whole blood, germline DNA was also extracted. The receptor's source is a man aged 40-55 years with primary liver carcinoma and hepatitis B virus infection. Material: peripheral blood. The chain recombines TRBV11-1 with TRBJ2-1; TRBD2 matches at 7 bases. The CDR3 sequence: CASSQVAGPYNEHFF. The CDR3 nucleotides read TGTGCCAGCAGCCAAGTAGCGGGCCCCTACAATGAGCATTTCTTC.